This T cell receptor beta chain was captured by sequencing in a study of CD8+ T cells in alopecia areata. Overall study context: Patients in the treated group were given tofacitinib by mouth, 5 to 10 mg twice a day. General observations from the study: Across lesional scalp, and particularly alopecia totalis/universalis, clonality surpassed that of normal scalp.

Many counts were recorded for this clone. What it binds is not known. Looked up from germline, CDR1 is SGHRS and CDR2 is YFSETQ. The CDR3 contains 15 residues. With V trimmed by 4 bases and J by 2 bases, 7 bases remained unmatched. Researchers took lesional scalp punch biopsies and peripheral blood from people who were alopecia areata patients. The researchers isolated CD4+ and CD8+ T cells from PBMCs by sorting. cDNA serving as the sequencing template came from extracted, reverse transcribed RNA. The repertoire was sequenced with immunoSEQ multiplex PCR; TCRdb's copy has only in-frame clones and lacks some. This table holds roughly 140,000 clones, about 51% found once.

This specimen consisted of CD8+ T cells sorted from blood, obtained at week 0. V and J are TRBV5-1 and TRBJ2-3, with 7 bases aligning to TRBD2. This clonotype was obtained from a human donor with alopecia areata. In DNA form, the CDR3 reads TGCGCCAGCAGCGTGAGGGGAGGGTACACAGATACGCAGTATTTT. This encodes CASSVRGGYTDTQYF.